This T cell receptor beta chain was identified during a study of kidney transplant recipient with SARS-CoV-2 infection. The CDR3 is 17 amino acids. Trimming shortened V by 5 bases and J by 4 bases, and 23 bases separated the two germline ends. TCRdb redid the calling of the reads with MiXCR, one entry per CDR3 protein. The data hold approximately 240,000 distinct CDR3 sequences, with around 28% observed a single time. At least ten counts were recorded for this clonotype. The material sequenced was a blood sample, taken at baseline and on day 111 from a kidney transplant recipient. This clonotype was obtained from a male patient aged 25-45 years who had COVID-19 and was a kidney transplant recipient. Certain T cells may be donor cells from the graft. This sequence joins TRBV12-3 or TRBV12-4 and TRBJ1-2; D is undetermined. This chain's CDR3 is CASSRCYSFRKTYGYTF. The CDR3 coding sequence is TGTGCCAGCAGTCGATGCTACAGCTTCCGAAAGACCTATGGCTACACCTTC.